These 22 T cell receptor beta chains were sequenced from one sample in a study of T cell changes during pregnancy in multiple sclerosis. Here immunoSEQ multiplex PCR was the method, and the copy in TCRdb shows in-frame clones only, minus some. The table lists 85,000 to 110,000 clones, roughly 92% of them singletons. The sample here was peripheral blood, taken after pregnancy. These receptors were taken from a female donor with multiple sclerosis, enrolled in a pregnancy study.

CDR3 in DNA: TGTGCTAGTGGTTTGTCCCGCGGACAGGGGGACTATGGCTACACCTTC. Amino acid sequence: CASGLSRGQGDYGYTF. The chain links TRBV12-5 to TRBJ1-2; 10 nucleotides agree with TRBD1. This CDR3 is built from 16 residues. The trim removed 2 bases at V and 3 bases at J, leaving 6 bases unmatched. The germline CDR1 and CDR2 sequences are LGHNT and FRNRAP.

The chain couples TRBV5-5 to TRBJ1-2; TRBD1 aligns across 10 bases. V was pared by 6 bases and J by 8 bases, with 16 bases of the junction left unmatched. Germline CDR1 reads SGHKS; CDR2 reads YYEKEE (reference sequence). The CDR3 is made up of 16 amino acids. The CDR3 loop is CASTRTGGDIFRGYTF. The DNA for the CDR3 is TGTGCCAGCACCCGGACAGGGGGTGATATTTTTCGGGGCTACACCTTC.

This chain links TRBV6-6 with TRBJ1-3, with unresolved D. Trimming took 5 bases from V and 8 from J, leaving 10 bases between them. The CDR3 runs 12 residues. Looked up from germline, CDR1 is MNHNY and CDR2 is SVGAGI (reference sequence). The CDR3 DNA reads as TGTGCCAGCAGTCCCGTGAGGCACACCATATATTTT. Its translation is CASSPVRHTIYF.

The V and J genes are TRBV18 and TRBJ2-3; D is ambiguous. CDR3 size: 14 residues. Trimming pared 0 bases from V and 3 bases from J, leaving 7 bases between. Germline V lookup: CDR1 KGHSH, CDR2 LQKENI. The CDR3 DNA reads TGTGCCAGCTCACCACCGAGTGAGACAGATACGCAGTATTTT. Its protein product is CASSPPSETDTQYF.

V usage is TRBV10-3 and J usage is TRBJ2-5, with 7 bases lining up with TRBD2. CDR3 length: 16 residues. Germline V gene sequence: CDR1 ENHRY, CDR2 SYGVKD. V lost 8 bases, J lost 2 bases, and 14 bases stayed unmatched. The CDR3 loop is CAIRPGGLWGQETQYF. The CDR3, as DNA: TGTGCCATCCGGCCGGGAGGCCTATGGGGGCAAGAGACCCAGTACTTC.

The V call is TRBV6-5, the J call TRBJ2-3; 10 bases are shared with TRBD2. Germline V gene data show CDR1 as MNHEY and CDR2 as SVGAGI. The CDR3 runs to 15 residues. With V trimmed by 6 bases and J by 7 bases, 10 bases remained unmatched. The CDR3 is CASRARTSGSNTQYF. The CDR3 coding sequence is TGTGCCAGCAGGGCCCGGACTAGCGGATCAAATACGCAGTATTTT.

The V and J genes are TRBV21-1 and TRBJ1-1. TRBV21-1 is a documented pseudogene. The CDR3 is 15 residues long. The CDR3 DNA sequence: TGTGCCAGCTTAGCGGCGGGGTTAAAAGACACTGAAGCTTTCTTT. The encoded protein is CASLAAGLKDTEAFF.

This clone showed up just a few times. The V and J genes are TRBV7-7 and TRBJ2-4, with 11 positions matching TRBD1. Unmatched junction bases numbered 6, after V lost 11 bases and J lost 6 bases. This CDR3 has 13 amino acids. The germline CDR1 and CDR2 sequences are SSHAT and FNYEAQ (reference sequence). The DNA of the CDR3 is TGTGCCTCCGGACAGGGGGCGAGAAACATTCAGTACTTC. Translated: CASGQGARNIQYF.

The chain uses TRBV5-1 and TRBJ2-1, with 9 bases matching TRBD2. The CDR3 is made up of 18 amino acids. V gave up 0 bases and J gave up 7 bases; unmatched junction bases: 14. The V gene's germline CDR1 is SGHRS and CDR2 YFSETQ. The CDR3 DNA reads TGCGCCAGCAGCTTGGCTAGCGGGGCACCTTCCTTGGGTAATGAGCAGTTCTTC. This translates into CASSLASGAPSLGNEQFF.

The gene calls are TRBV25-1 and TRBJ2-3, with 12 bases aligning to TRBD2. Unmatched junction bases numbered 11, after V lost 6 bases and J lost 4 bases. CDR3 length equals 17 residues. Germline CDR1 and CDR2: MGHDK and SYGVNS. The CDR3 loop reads CASSLLSTSGSSDTQYF. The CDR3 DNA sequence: TGTGCCAGCAGCCTACTATCGACTAGCGGGAGCTCAGATACGCAGTATTTT.

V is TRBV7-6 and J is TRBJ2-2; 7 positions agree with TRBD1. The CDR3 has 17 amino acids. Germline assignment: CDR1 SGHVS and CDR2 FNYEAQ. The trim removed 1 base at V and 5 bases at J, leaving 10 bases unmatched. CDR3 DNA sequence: TGTGCCAGCAGCTTAGGGCCTCGACAGGGAAAGACCGGGGAGCTGTTTTTT. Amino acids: CASSLGPRQGKTGELFF.

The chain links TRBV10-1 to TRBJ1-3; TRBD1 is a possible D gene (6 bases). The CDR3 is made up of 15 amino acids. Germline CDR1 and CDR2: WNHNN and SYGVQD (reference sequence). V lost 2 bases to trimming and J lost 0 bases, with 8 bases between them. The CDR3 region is CASSERDNSGNTIYF. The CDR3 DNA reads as TGCGCCAGCAGTGAGAGGGACAACTCTGGAAACACCATATATTTT.

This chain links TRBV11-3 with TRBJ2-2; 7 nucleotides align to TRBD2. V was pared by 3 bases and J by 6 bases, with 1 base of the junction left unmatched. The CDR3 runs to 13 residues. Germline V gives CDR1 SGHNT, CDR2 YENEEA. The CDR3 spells CASSFGGAGELFF. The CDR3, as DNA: TGTGCCAGCAGCTTTGGGGGGGCCGGGGAGCTGTTTTTT.

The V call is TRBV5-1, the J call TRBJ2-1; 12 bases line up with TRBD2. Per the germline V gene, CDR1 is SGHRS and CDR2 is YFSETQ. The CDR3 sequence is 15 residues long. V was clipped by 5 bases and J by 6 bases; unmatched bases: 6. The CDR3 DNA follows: TGCGCCAGCAGACTACTAGCGGGGGGTTCCAATGAGCAGTTCTTC. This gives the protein CASRLLAGGSNEQFF.

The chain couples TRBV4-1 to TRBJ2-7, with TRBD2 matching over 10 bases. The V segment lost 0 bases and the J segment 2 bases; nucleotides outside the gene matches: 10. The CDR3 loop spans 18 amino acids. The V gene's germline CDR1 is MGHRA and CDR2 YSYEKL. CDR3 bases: TGCGCCAGCAGCCAAGATCCCCTCGGAGCGGGAGGGCCCTACGAGCAGTACTTC. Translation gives CASSQDPLGAGGPYEQYF.

The CDR3 region has the DNA TGTGCCAGCAGCTTTCGCTCCTACAATGAGCAGTTCTTC. Amino acids: CASSFRSYNEQFF. V and J are TRBV11-2 and TRBJ2-1; D remains unclear. Germline CDR1 and CDR2: SGHAT and FQNNGV. The V and J ends lost 3 bases and 0 bases respectively, with 3 bases between them. CDR3 length equals 13 residues.

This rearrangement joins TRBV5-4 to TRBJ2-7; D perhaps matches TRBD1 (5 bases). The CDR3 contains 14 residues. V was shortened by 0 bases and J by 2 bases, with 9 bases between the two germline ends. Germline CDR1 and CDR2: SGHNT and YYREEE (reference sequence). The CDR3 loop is CASSLEGNTYEQYF. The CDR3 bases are TGTGCCAGCAGCTTGGAGGGGAACACCTACGAGCAGTACTTC. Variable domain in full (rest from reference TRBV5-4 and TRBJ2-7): ETGVTQSPTHLIKTRGQQVTLRCSSQSGHNTVSWYQQALGQGPQFIFQYYREEENGRGNFPPRFSGLQFPNYSSELNVNALELDDSALYLCASSLEGNTYEQYFGPGTRLTVT.

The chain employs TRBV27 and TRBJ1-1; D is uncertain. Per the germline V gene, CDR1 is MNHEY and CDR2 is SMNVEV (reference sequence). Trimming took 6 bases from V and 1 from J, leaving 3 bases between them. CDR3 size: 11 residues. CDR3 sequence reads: CASSRNTEAFF. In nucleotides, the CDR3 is TGTGCCAGCAGCAGGAACACTGAAGCTTTCTTT.

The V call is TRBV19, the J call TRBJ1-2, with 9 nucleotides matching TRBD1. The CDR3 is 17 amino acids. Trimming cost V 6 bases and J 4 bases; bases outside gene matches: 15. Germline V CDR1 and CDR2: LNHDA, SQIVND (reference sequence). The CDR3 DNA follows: TGTGCCAGTAGCGCCCACCTTACCGGGACAGGGAGCTATGGCTACACCTTC. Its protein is CASSAHLTGTGSYGYTF.

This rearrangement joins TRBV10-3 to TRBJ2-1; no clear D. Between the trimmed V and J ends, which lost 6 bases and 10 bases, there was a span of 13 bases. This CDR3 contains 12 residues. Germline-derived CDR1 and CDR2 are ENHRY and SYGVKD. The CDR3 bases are TGTGCCATCAGAACAGAAAGTCTGGAGCAGTTCTTC. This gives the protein CAIRTESLEQFF.

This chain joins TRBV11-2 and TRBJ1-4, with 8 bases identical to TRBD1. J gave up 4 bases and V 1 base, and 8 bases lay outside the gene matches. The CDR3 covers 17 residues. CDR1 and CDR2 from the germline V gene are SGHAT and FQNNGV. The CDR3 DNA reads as TGTGCCAGCAGCTTAGGTCCCCCAGGGGGCTTTAATGAAAAACTGTTTTTT. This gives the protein CASSLGPPGGFNEKLFF.

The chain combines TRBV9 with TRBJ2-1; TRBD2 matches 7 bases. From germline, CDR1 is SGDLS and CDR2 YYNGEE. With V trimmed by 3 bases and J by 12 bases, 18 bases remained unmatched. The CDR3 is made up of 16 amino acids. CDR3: CASSARREAWGEGQFF. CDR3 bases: TGTGCCAGCAGCGCCCGAAGAGAGGCCTGGGGGGAGGGGCAGTTCTTC.